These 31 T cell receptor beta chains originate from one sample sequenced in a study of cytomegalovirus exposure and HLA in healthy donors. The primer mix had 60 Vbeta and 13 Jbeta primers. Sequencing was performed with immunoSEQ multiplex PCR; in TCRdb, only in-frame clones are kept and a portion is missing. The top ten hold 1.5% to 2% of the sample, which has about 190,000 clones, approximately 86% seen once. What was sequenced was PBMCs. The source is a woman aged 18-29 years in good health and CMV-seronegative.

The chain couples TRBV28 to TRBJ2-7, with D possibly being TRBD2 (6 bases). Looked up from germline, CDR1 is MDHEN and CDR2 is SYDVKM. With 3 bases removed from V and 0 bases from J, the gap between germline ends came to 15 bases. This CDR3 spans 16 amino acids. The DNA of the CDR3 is TGTGCCAGCAGTTTTCATTTAGCGGCTAGCTCCTACGAGCAGTACTTC. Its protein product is CASSFHLAASSYEQYF.

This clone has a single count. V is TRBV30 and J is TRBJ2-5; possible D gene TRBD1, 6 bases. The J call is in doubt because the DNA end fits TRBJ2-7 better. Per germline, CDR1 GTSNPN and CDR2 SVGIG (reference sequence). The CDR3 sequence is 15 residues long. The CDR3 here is CAWSAKPGQPYEQYF. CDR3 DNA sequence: TGTGCCTGGAGTGCAAAACCGGGACAACCCTACGAGCAGTACTTC.

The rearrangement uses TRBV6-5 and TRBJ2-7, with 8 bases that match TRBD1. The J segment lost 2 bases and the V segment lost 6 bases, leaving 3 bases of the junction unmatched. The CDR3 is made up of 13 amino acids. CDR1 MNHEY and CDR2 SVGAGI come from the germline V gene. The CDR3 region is CASRRTGTYEQYF. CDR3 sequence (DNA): TGTGCCAGCAGACGGACAGGGACCTACGAGCAGTACTTC.

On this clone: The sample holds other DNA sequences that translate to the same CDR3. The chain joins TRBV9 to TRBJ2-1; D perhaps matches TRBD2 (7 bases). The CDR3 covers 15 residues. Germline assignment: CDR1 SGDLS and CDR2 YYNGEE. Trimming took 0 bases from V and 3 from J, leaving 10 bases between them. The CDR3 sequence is CASSVAGGIYNEQFF. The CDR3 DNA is TGTGCCAGCAGCGTAGCGGGGGGCATCTACAATGAGCAGTTCTTC.

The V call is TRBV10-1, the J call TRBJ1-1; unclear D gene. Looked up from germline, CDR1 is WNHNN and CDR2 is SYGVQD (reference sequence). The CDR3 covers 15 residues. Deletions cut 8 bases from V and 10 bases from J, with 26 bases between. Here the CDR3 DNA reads TGCGCCAGCTGCGAAGGAGCAGGAGCGGCTTACGGAGCTTTCTTT. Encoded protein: CASCEGAGAAYGAFF.

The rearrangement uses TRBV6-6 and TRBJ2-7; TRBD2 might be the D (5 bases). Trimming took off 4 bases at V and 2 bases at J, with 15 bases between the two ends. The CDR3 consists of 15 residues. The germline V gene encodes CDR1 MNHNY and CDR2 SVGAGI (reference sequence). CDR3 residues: CASSSLGNNPYEQYF. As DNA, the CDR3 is TGTGCCAGCAGTTCCCTCGGGAACAATCCCTACGAGCAGTACTTC.

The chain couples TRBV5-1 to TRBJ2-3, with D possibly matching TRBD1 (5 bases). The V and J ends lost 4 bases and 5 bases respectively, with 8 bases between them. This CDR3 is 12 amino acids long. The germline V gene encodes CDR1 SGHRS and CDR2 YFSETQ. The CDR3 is CASSPGLDTQYF. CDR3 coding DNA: TGCGCCAGCAGCCCAGGGTTAGATACGCAGTATTTT.

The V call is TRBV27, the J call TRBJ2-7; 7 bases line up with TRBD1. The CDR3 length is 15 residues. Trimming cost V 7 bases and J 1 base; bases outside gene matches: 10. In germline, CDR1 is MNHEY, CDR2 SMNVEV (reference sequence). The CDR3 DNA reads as TGTGCCAGCATTTGCCGGGACAGTTCATCCTACGAGCAGTACTTC. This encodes CASICRDSSSYEQYF.

As DNA, the CDR3 is TGCGCCAGCAGCCAATTAACGCGGACAGGTAGCACAGATACGCAGTATTTT. Translation gives CASSQLTRTGSTDTQYF. The J gene is TRBJ2-3, the V gene TRBV4-3; 7 bases are a match to TRBD1. Germline values: CDR1 LGHNA, CDR2 YSLEER. The junction had 8 bases not matched to a gene; V was cut back by 2 bases and J by 0 bases. The CDR3 loop spans 17 amino acids.

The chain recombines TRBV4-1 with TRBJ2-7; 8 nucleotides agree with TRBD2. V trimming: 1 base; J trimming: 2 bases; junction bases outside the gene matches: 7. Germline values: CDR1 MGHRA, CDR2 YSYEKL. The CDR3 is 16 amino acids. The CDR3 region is CASSQGYSGVPYEQYF. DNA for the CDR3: TGCGCCAGCAGCCAAGGCTATAGCGGGGTCCCCTACGAGCAGTACTTC.

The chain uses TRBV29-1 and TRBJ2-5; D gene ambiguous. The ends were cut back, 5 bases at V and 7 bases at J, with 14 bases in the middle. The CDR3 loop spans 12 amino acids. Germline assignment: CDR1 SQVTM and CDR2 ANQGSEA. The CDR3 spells CSVFRSDGTQYF. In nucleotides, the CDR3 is TGCAGCGTTTTCAGGTCGGATGGGACCCAGTACTTC.

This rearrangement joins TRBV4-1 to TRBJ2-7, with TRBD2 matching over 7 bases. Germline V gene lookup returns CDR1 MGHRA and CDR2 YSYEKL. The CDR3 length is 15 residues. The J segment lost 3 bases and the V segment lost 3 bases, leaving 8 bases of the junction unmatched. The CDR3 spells CASSQSVGEGYEQYF. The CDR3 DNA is TGCGCCAGCAGCCAGTCAGTGGGGGAGGGCTACGAGCAGTACTTC.

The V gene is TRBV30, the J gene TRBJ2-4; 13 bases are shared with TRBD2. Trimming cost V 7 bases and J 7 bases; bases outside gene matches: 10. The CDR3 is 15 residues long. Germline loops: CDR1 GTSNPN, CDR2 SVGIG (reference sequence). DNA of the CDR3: TGTGCCTTATCCCTCGCGGGACTAGCGGGGAACATTCAGTACTTC. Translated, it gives CALSLAGLAGNIQYF.

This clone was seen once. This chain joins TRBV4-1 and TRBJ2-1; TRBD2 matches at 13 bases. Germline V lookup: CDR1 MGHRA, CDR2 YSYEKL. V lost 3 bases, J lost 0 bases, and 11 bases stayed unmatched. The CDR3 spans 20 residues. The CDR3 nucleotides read TGCGCCAGCAGCCATCCCGGGACTAGCGGGACTACAAGCTCCTACAATGAGCAGTTCTTC. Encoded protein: CASSHPGTSGTTSSYNEQFF.

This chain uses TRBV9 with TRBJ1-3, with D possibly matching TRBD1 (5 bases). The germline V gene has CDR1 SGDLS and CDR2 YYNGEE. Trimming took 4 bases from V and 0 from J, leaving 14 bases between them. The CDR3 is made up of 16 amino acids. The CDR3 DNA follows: TGTGCCAGCAGCCTTAGCCCGGGACTCTCTGGAAACACCATATATTTT. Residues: CASSLSPGLSGNTIYF.

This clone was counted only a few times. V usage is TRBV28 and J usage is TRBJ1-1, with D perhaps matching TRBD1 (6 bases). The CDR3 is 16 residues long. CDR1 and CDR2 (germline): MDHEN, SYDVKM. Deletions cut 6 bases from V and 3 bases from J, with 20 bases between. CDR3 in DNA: TGTGCCAGCAGCCCAAACACAGGGCCCCCCGACACTGAAGCTTTCTTT. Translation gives CASSPNTGPPDTEAFF.

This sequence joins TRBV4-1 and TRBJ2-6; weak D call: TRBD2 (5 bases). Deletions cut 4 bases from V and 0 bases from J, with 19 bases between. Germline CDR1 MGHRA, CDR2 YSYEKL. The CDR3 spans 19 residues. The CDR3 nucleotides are TGCGCCAGCAGCCCCCTAGGGAGCGGTATTTCCTCTGGGGCCAACGTCCTGACTTTC. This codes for CASSPLGSGISSGANVLTF.

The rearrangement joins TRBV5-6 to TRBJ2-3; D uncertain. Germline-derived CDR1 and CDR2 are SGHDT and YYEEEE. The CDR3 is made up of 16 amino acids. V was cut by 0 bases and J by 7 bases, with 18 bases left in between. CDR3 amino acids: CASSLEVSARLNTQYF. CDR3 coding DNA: TGTGCCAGCAGCTTGGAGGTCTCGGCCAGGCTCAATACGCAGTATTTT. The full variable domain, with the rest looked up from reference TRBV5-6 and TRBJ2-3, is DAGVTQSPTHLIKTRGQQVTLRCSPKSGHDTVSWYQQALGQGPQFIFQYYEEEERQRGNFPDRFSGHQFPNYSSELNVNALLLGDSALYLCASSLEVSARLNTQYFGPGTRLTVL.

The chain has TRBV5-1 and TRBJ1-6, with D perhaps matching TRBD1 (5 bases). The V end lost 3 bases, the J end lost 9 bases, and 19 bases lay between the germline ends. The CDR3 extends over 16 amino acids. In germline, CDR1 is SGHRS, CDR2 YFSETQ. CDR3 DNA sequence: TGCGCCAGCAGCTGGGGGGGGGTCGAAGGCACTTCACCCCTCCACTTT. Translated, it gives CASSWGGVEGTSPLHF.

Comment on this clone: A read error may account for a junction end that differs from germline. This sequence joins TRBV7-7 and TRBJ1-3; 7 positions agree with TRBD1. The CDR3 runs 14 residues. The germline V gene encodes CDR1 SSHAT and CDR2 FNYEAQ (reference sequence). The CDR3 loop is CASSPDRVGNTIYF. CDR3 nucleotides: TGTGCTAGCAGCCCCGACAGGGTTGGAAACACCATATATTTT.

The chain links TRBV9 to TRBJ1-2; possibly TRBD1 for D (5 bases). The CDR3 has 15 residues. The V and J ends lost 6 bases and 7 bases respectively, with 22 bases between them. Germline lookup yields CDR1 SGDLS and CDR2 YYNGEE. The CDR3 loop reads CASTPGDSRLSGYTF. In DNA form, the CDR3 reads TGTGCCAGCACCCCCGGGGACTCAAGGCTGAGTGGCTACACCTTC.

CDR3 DNA sequence: TGTGCCACCAGCAGAGATTCAGGGACAGTTAGGCTGAACCCGAATGAAAAACTGTTTTTT. Its protein is CATSRDSGTVRLNPNEKLFF. The chain links TRBV15 to TRBJ1-4; 7 bases line up with TRBD1. V was clipped by 0 bases and J by 5 bases; unmatched bases: 18. Germline values: CDR1 LNHNV, CDR2 YYDKDF (reference sequence). CDR3 length: 20 amino acids.

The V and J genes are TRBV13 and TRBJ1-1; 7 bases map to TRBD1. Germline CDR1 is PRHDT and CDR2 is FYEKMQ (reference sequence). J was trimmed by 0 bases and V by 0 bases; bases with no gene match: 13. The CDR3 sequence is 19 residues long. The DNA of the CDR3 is TGTGCCAGCAGCTTAGGGGTGGTTGGCAGGGGGACGATGAACACTGAAGCTTTCTTT. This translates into CASSLGVVGRGTMNTEAFF. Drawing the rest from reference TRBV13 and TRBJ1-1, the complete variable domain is AAGVIQSPRHLIKEKRETATLKCYPIPRHDTVYWYQQGPGQDPQFLISFYEKMQSDKGSIPDRFSAQQFSDYHSELNMSSLELGDSALYFCASSLGVVGRGTMNTEAFFGQGTRLTVV.

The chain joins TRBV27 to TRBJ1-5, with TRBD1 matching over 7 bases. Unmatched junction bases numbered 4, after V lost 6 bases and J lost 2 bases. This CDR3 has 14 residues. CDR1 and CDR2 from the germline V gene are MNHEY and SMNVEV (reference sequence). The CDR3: CASRTTGGNQPQHF. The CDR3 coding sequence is TGTGCCAGCAGGACAACAGGGGGCAATCAGCCCCAGCATTTT.

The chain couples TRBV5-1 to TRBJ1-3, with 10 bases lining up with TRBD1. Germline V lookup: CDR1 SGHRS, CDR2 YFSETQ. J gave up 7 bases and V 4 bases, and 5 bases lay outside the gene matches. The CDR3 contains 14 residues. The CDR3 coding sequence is TGCGCCAGCAGCCGGGACAGGGGTCGGAACACCATATATTTT. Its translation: CASSRDRGRNTIYF.

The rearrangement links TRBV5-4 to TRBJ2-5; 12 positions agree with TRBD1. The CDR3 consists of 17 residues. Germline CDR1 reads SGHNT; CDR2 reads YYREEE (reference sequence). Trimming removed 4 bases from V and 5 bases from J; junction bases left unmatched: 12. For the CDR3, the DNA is TGTGCCAGCAGCCGACTGGGACAGGGGGCCATCCGGGAGACCCAGTACTTC. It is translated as CASSRLGQGAIRETQYF.

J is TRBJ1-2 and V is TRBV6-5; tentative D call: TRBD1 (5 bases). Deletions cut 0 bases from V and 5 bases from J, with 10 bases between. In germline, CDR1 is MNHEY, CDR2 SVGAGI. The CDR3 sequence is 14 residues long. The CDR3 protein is CASSYSAGFYGYTF. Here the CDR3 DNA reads TGTGCCAGCAGTTACTCAGCAGGGTTTTATGGCTACACCTTC.

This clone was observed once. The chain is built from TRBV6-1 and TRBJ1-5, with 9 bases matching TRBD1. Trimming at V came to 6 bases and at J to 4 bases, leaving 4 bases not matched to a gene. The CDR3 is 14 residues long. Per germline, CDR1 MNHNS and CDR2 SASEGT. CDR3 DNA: TGTGCCAGCAGGACGGGACAGGGAAATCAGCCCCAGCATTTT. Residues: CASRTGQGNQPQHF.

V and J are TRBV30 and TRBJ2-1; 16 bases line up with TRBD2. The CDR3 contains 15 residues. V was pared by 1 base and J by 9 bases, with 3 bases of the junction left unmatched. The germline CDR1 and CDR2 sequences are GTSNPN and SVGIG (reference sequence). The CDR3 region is CAWSAGTSGGGEQFF. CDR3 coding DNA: TGTGCCTGGAGTGCCGGGACTAGCGGGGGGGGTGAGCAGTTCTTC.

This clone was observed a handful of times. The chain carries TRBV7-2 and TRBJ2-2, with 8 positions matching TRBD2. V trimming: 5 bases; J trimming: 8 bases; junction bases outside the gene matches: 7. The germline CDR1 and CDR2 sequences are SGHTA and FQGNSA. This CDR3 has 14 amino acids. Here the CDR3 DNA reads TGTGCCAGCAGCCAGGGACTAGTGGAAGGGGAGCTGTTTTTT. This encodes CASSQGLVEGELFF.

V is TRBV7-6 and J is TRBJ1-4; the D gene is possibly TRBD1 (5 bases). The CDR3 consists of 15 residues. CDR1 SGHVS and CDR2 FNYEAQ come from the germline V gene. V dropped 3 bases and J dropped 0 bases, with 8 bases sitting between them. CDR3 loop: CASSFDSSTNEKLFF. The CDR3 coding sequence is TGTGCCAGCAGCTTCGACAGCTCAACTAATGAAAAACTGTTTTTT.